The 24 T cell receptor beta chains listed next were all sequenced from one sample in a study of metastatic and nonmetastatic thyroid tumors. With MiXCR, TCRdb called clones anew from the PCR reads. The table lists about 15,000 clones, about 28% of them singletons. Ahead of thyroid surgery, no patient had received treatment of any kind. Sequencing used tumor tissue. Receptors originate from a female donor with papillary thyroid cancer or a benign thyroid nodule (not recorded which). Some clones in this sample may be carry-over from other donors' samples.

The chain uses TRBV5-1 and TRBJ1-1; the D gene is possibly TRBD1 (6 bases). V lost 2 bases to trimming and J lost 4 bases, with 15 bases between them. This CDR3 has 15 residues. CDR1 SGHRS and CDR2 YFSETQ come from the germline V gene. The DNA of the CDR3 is TGCGCCAGCAGCTTTGGATACAGGGATGTCACTGAAGCTTTCTTT. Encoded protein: CASSFGYRDVTEAFF.

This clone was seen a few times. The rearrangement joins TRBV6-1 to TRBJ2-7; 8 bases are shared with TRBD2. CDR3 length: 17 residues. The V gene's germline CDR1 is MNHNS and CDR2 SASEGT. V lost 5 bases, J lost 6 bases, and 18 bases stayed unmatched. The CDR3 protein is CASSPRGREGVTFEQYF. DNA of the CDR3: TGTGCCAGCAGTCCCCGTGGCCGGGAGGGGGTGACCTTCGAGCAGTACTTC.

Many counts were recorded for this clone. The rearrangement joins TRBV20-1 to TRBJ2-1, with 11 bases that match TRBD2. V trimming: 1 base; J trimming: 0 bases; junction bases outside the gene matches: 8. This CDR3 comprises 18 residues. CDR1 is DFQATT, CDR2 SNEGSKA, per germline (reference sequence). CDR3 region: CSARGGEGLAVSYNEQFF. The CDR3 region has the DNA TGCAGTGCTAGAGGTGGCGAGGGACTAGCGGTCTCCTACAATGAGCAGTTCTTC.

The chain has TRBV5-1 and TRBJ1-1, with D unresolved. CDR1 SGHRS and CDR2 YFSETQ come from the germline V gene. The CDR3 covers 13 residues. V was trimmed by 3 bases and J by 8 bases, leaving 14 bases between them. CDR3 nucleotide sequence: TGCGCCAGCAGCTCGGACCTTCGACAAGAAGCTTTCTTT. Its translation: CASSSDLRQEAFF.

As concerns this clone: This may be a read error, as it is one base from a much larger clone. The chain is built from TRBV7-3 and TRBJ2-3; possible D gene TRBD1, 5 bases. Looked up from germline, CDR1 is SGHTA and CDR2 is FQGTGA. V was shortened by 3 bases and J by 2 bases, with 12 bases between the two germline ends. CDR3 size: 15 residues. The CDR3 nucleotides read TGTGCCAGCAGCTTGGACACAACCGTCACAGATACGCAGTATTTT. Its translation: CASSLDTTVTDTQYF.

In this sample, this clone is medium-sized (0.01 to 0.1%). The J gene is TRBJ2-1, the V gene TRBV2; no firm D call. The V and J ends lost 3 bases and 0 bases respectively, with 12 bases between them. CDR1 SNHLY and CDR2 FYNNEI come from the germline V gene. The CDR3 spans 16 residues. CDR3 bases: TGTGCCAGCAGTGAGAGCGAGGTTAGCTCCTACAATGAGCAGTTCTTC. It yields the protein CASSESEVSSYNEQFF.

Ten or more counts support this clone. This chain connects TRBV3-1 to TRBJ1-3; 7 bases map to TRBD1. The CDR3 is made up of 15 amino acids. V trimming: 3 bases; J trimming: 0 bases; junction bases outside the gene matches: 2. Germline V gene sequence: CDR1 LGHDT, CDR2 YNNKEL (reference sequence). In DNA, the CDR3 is TGTGCCAGCAGCCAGGGGACAGCCTCTGGAAACACCATATATTTT. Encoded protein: CASSQGTASGNTIYF.

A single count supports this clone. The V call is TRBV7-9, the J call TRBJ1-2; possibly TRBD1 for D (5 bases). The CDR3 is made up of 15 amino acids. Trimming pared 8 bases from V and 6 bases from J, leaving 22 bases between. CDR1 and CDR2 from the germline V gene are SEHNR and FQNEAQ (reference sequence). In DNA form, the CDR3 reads TGTGCCAGCGCTTTGGCTTTTGGGGGAACACATGGCTACACCTTC. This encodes CASALAFGGTHGYTF.

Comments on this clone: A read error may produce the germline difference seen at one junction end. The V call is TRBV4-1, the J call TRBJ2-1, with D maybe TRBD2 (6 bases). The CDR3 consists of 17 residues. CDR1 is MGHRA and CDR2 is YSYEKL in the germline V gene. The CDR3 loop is CTSSQEGGWRGGYEQFF. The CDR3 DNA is TGCACCAGCAGCCAAGAAGGTGGGTGGCGGGGAGGCTATGAGCAGTTCTTC.

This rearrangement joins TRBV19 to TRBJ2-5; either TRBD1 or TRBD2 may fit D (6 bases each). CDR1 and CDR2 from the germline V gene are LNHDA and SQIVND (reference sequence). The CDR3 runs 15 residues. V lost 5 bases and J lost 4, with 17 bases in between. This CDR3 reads CASSWGAQIGETQYF. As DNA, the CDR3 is TGTGCCAGTAGTTGGGGGGCCCAAATCGGAGAGACCCAGTACTTC.

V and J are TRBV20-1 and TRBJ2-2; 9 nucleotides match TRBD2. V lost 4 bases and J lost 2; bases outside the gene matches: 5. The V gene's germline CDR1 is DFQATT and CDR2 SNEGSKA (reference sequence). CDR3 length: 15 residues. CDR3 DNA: TGCAGTGCTACTAGCGGGGTCCCTAACACCGGGGAGCTGTTTTTT. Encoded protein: CSATSGVPNTGELFF.

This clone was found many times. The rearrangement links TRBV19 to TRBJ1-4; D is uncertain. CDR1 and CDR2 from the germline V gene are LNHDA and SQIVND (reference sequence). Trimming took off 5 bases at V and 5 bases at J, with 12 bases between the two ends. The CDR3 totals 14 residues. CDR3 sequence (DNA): TGTGCCAGTAGTCTGGGGTGGCAGAATGAAAAACTGTTTTTT. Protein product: CASSLGWQNEKLFF.

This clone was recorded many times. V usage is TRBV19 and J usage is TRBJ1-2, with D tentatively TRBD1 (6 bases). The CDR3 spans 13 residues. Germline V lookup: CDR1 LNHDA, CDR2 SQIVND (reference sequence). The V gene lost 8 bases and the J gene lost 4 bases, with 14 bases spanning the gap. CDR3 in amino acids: CASRLGGTYGYTF. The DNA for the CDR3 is TGTGCCAGTCGGCTAGGGGGAACCTATGGCTACACCTTC.

This CDR3 reads CASSDFGAGESTLYNEQFF. CDR3 DNA sequence: TGTGCCAGCAGTGACTTTGGGGCAGGGGAGAGTACTCTCTACAATGAGCAGTTCTTC. The chain links TRBV6-4 to TRBJ2-1; tentatively, D is TRBD1 (6 bases). Trimming left V 1 base short and J 3 bases short, with 22 bases between. Germline CDR1 and CDR2: MRHNA and SNTAGT. This CDR3 is built from 19 residues.

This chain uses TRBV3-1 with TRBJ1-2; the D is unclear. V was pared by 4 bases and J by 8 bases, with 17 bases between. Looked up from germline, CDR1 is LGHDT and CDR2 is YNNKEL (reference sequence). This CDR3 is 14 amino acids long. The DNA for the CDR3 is TGTGCCAGCAGCCTCCACGGGAATCCTGGCGGCTACACCTTC. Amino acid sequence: CASSLHGNPGGYTF.

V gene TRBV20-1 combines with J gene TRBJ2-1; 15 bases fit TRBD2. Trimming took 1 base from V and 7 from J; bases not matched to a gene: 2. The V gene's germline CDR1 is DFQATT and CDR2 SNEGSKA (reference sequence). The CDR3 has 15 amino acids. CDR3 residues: CSARGGLAGGNEQFF. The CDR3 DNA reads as TGCAGTGCTAGAGGGGGACTAGCGGGAGGAAATGAGCAGTTCTTC.

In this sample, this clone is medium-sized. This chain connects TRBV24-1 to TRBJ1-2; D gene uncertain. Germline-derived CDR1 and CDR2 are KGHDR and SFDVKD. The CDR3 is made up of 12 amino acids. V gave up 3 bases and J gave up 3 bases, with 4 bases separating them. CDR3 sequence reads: CATSDIDYGYTF. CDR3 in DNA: TGTGCCACCAGTGATATTGACTATGGCTACACCTTC.

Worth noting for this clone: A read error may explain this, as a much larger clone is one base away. The CDR3 sequence is CASSDSTIGQETQYF. CDR3 coding DNA: TGTGCCAGCAGTGACTCGACTATCGGCCAAGAGACCCAGTACTTC. The chain recombines TRBV6-4 with TRBJ2-5; possible D gene TRBD2, 5 bases. Deletions cut 0 bases from V and 1 base from J, with 9 bases between. The CDR3 contains 15 residues. The germline CDR1 and CDR2 sequences are MRHNA and SNTAGT.

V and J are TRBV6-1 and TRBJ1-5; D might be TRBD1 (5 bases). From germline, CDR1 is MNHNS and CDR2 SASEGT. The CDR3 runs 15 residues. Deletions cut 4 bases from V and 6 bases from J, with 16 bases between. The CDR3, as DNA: TGTGCCAGCAGTGTTCAGGGAGGCGTGCGTCAGCCCCAGCATTTT. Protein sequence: CASSVQGGVRQPQHF.

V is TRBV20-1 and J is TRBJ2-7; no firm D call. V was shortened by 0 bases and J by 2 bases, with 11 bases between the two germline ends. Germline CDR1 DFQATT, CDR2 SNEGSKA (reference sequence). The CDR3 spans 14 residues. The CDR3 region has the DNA TGCAGTGCTAGAGATCCAGGCCGGCCCTACGAGCAGTACTTC. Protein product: CSARDPGRPYEQYF.

CDR3 loop: CASSDPGTGAYNEQFF. The CDR3 DNA reads TGTGCCAGCAGTGACCCCGGGACAGGGGCTTACAATGAGCAGTTCTTC. The V call is TRBV6-1, the J call TRBJ2-1, with 10 nucleotides matching TRBD1. Germline V gene sequence: CDR1 MNHNS, CDR2 SASEGT. J lost 4 bases, V lost 3 bases, and 6 bases had no gene match. This CDR3 has 16 residues.

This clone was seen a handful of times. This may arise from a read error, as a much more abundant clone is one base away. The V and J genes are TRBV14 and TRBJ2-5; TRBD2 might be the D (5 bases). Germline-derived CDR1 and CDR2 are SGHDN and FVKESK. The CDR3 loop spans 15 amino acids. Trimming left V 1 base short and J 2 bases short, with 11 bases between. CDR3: CASSQARLFQETQYF. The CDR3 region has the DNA TGTGCCAGCAGCCAAGCCCGACTATTTCAAGAGACCCAGTACTTC.

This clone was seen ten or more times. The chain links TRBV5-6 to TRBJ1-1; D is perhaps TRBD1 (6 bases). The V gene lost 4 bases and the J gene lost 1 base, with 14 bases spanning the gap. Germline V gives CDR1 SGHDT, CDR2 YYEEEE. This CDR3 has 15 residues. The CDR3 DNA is TGTGCCAGCAGCCTATACAGGGTAGCGAACACTGAAGCTTTCTTT. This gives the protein CASSLYRVANTEAFF. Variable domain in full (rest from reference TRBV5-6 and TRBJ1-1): DAGVTQSPTHLIKTRGQQVTLRCSPKSGHDTVSWYQQALGQGPQFIFQYYEEEERQRGNFPDRFSGHQFPNYSSELNVNALLLGDSALYLCASSLYRVANTEAFFGQGTRLTVV.

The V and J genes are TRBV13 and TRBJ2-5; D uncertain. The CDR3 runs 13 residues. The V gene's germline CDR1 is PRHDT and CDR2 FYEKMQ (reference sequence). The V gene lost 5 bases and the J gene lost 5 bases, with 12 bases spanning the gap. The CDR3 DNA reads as TGTGCCAGCAGCCCCCCGAGAGTGGAGACCCAGTACTTC. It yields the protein CASSPPRVETQYF.